The 30 T cell receptor beta chains below come from one sample, sequenced in a study of response to subunit inactivated influenza vaccine. MiXCR, applied by TCRdb to the RT-PCR reads, yields one record per CDR3 protein. The repertoire holds approximately 680,000 distinct CDR3 sequences, with about 15% as singletons. The starting material was PBMCs from blood, obtained 11 to 12 days after vaccination. The receptor set was obtained from a man between 50 and 59 years old who received an inactivated influenza vaccine.

The chain carries TRBV3-1 and TRBJ1-1, with a possible D match to TRBD1 (5 bases). The CDR3 is 14 amino acids. V was cut by 6 bases and J by 12 bases, with 23 bases left in between. CDR1 and CDR2 (germline): LGHDT, YNNKEL (reference sequence). The CDR3 spells CASRRGTRDLGTFF. The CDR3, as DNA: TGTGCCAGCAGGCGAGGAACTCGGGACTTAGGGACTTTCTTT. The whole variable domain, filled in from reference TRBV3-1 and TRBJ1-1, reads DTAVSQTPKYLVTQMGNDKSIKCEQNLGHDTMYWYKQDSKKFLKIMFSYNNKELIINETVPNRFSPKSPDKAHLNLHINSLELGDSAVYFCASRRGTRDLGTFFGQGTRLTVV.

This clonotype was seen a handful of times. The chain recombines TRBV20-1 with TRBJ2-1; D gene unclear. The CDR3 consists of 15 residues. Trimming cost V 3 bases and J 0 bases, with 12 bases left between them. The germline CDR1 and CDR2 sequences are DFQATT and SNEGSKA (reference sequence). The CDR3 DNA sequence: TGCAGTGCTAGTGTAGGTGTTGGCTCCTACAATGAGCAGTTCTTC. It translates to CSASVGVGSYNEQFF.

The chain recombines TRBV7-3 with TRBJ2-3; 9 nucleotides line up with TRBD2. Germline V lookup: CDR1 SGHTA, CDR2 FQGTGA. The CDR3 has 14 residues. The V segment lost 6 bases and the J segment 5 bases; nucleotides outside the gene matches: 6. The CDR3 spells CASSFSGRLDTQYF. CDR3 DNA sequence: TGTGCCAGCAGTTTCAGCGGGAGGTTAGATACGCAGTATTTT. Based on the CDR3 plus reference TRBV7-3 and TRBJ2-3, the full variable domain is GAGVSQTPSNKVTEKGKYVELRCDPISGHTALYWYRQSLGQGPEFLIYFQGTGAADDSGLPNDRFFAVRPEGSVSTLKIQRTERGDSAVYLCASSFSGRLDTQYFGPGTRLTVL.

This clonotype was detected only a few times. V and J are TRBV5-1 and TRBJ2-7; 9 nucleotides align to TRBD1. The length of the CDR3 is 17 residues. V shed 3 bases and J 2 bases; nucleotides not matched to a gene: 12. Germline V gives CDR1 SGHRS, CDR2 YFSETQ. The CDR3 spells CASSWANTGTGTYEQYF. Here the CDR3 DNA reads TGCGCCAGCAGCTGGGCAAACACCGGGACAGGGACCTACGAGCAGTACTTC.

This clonotype was counted ten times or more. The genes are TRBV7-2 and TRBJ1-2, with 9 bases aligning to TRBD1. The CDR3 totals 15 residues. Germline V gene lookup returns CDR1 SGHTA and CDR2 FQGNSA. The J segment lost 4 bases and the V segment lost 5 bases, leaving 8 bases of the junction unmatched. This CDR3 reads CASSPGQGISYGYTF. The CDR3 DNA reads TGTGCCAGCAGCCCGGGACAGGGTATCAGCTATGGCTACACCTTC. The variable domain in full, completed from reference TRBV7-2 and TRBJ1-2, reads GAGVSQSPSNKVTEKGKDVELRCDPISGHTALYWYRQSLGQGLEFLIYFQGNSAPDKSGLPSDRFSAERTGGSVSTLTIQRTQQEDSAVYLCASSPGQGISYGYTFGSGTRLTVV.

This clonotype appeared a few times. CDR3 amino acids: CASRGTIGNQPQHF. The CDR3 DNA reads as TGTGCCAGCAGAGGGACCATTGGCAATCAGCCCCAGCATTTT. The chain links TRBV2 to TRBJ1-5; D is possibly TRBD1 (5 bases). This CDR3 contains 14 residues. Deletions cut 6 bases from V and 2 bases from J, with 11 bases between. Germline V gene lookup returns CDR1 SNHLY and CDR2 FYNNEI.

The V and J genes are TRBV2 and TRBJ2-4; TRBD1 is a possible D gene (5 bases). Germline loops: CDR1 SNHLY, CDR2 FYNNEI. The CDR3 is 13 amino acids. Trimming stripped 11 bases from V and 6 bases from J, with 17 bases between. CDR3 amino acids: CAWAAYTGNIQYF. The CDR3, as DNA: TGTGCCTGGGCGGCCTATACAGGAAACATTCAGTACTTC.

The chain couples TRBV12-3 or TRBV12-4 to TRBJ1-1; TRBD1 is a possible D gene (5 bases). The CDR3 runs 15 residues. Trimming shortened V by 3 bases and J by 8 bases, and 19 bases separated the two germline ends. The CDR3 loop is CASSFSGAQVLEAFF. The CDR3 DNA follows: TGTGCCAGCAGTTTTTCTGGGGCCCAAGTCTTAGAAGCTTTCTTT.

This chain joins TRBV20-1 and TRBJ2-6; D gene unclear. The germline V and J ends were trimmed by 6 bases and 2 bases, with 11 bases remaining between them. Germline values: CDR1 DFQATT, CDR2 SNEGSKA (reference sequence). This CDR3 has 14 residues. The CDR3 spells CSADATAGANVLTF. The CDR3 DNA reads TGCAGTGCGGACGCTACTGCTGGGGCCAACGTCCTGACTTTC.

In this sample, this clonotype turned up many times. V gene TRBV11-2 combines with J gene TRBJ2-5, with a possible D match to TRBD1 (7 bases). With 5 bases removed from V and 5 bases from J, the gap between germline ends came to 15 bases. Germline CDR1 is SGHAT and CDR2 is FQNNGV. The length of the CDR3 is 14 residues. CDR3 amino acids: CASSPQGGRETQYF. The CDR3 DNA follows: TGTGCCAGCAGCCCCCAGGGGGGCCGGGAGACCCAGTACTTC.

This clonotype was seen a handful of times. V usage is TRBV19 and J usage is TRBJ2-3; possible D gene TRBD1, 6 bases. The V end lost 7 bases, the J end lost 2 bases, and 25 bases lay between the germline ends. This CDR3 has 18 residues. Germline V gene data show CDR1 as LNHDA and CDR2 as SQIVND (reference sequence). The CDR3 DNA reads TGTGCCAGTAAAACCGGGACAAGAGGTCGTGGACCCACAGATACGCAGTATTTT. Protein: CASKTGTRGRGPTDTQYF.

The chain carries TRBV27 and TRBJ2-1; tentative D call: TRBD2 (5 bases). CDR1 MNHEY and CDR2 SMNVEV come from the germline V gene (reference sequence). The CDR3 consists of 16 residues. V was clipped by 1 base and J by 7 bases, with 17 bases between them. The CDR3: CASSLFTRYGTNEQFF. The CDR3, as DNA: TGTGCCAGCAGTTTATTCACTAGGTATGGCACGAATGAGCAGTTCTTC.

This clonotype was observed a few times. The rearrangement links TRBV12-3 or TRBV12-4 to TRBJ2-1, with D hard to call. Trimming removed 4 bases from V and 4 bases from J, with 8 bases in between. This CDR3 is built from 13 residues. CDR3 in DNA: TGTGCCAGCAGTTACGGGTTTTACAATGAGCAGTTCTTC. This translates into CASSYGFYNEQFF.

This clonotype was detected only a few times. Written as DNA, the CDR3 is TGTGCCATCAGTGACGCAGGGAAAGGGTATGGCTACACCTTC. Translating it yields CAISDAGKGYGYTF. The chain combines TRBV10-3 with TRBJ1-2; D is perhaps TRBD1 (5 bases). The CDR3 extends over 14 amino acids. CDR1 is ENHRY, CDR2 SYGVKD, per germline. With 3 bases removed from V and 5 bases from J, the gap between germline ends came to 13 bases.

The V gene is TRBV11-2, the J gene TRBJ1-6, with D possibly TRBD1 on 6 matching bases. V dropped 5 bases and J dropped 6 bases, with 17 bases sitting between them. Germline V CDR1 and CDR2: SGHAT, FQNNGV. The CDR3 sequence is 16 residues long. The CDR3 reads CASSPRRLRGNSPLHF. The CDR3 region has the DNA TGTGCCAGCAGCCCCCGGCGCCTCAGGGGTAATTCACCCCTCCACTTT.

This clonotype was counted a few times. This chain joins TRBV25-1 and TRBJ2-6, with 11 nucleotides matching TRBD1. The germline V gene has CDR1 MGHDK and CDR2 SYGVNS. V lost 4 bases and J lost 3; bases outside the gene matches: 8. The CDR3 spans 18 residues. The CDR3 spells CASSAPGQGVFGANVLTF. CDR3 nucleotides: TGTGCCAGCAGTGCGCCGGGACAGGGGGTTTTTGGGGCCAACGTCCTGACTTTC.

This rearrangement joins TRBV4-3 to TRBJ2-2, with D tentatively TRBD1 (5 bases). CDR3 size: 17 residues. Between the trimmed V and J ends, which lost 0 bases and 0 bases, there was a span of 11 bases. Germline assignment: CDR1 LGHNA and CDR2 YSLEER. CDR3 in DNA: TGCGCCAGCAGCCAAGATGCCGCCAGGGCGAACACCGGGGAGCTGTTTTTT. Translated: CASSQDAARANTGELFF.

The sample holds many counts of this clonotype. The chain couples TRBV7-2 to TRBJ2-3, with 7 bases matching TRBD2. CDR3 length equals 17 residues. V dropped 0 bases and J dropped 2; count of bases not matched to a gene: 8. CDR1 and CDR2 (germline): SGHTA, FQGNSA. The CDR3 region has the DNA TGTGCCAGCAGCTTAGCGCACGGGAGGACCCTCACAGATACGCAGTATTTT. Protein product: CASSLAHGRTLTDTQYF.

The chain is built from TRBV20-1 and TRBJ2-3; D call uncertain. The CDR3 consists of 8 residues. V was shortened by 7 bases and J by 8 bases, with 4 bases between the two germline ends. Germline V CDR1 and CDR2: DFQATT, SNEGSKA (reference sequence). This chain's CDR3 is CSGGTQYF. The CDR3 nucleotides read TGCAGTGGGGGTACGCAGTATTTT.

The table lists this clonotype with a count of one. This chain joins TRBV5-5 and TRBJ2-7, with 7 bases identical to TRBD2. This CDR3 is 16 amino acids long. J gave up 3 bases and V 3 bases, and 12 bases lay outside the gene matches. The germline V gene has CDR1 SGHKS and CDR2 YYEKEE (reference sequence). The CDR3 region has the DNA TGTGCCAGCAGCTCGGGGCCGTCCGCTAGCGGCTACGAGCAGTACTTC. The encoded protein is CASSSGPSASGYEQYF. The full variable domain, its missing parts supplied by reference TRBV5-5 and TRBJ2-7, is DAGVTQSPTHLIKTRGQQVTLRCSPISGHKSVSWYQQVLGQGPQFIFQYYEKEERGRGNFPDRFSARQFPNYSSELNVNALLLGDSALYLCASSSGPSASGYEQYFGPGTRLTVT.

The table lists this clonotype with many counts. The chain has TRBV24-1 and TRBJ2-1, with TRBD2 matching 11 bases. Per the germline V gene, CDR1 is KGHDR and CDR2 is SFDVKD. This CDR3 is built from 14 residues. Unmatched junction bases numbered 6, after V lost 4 bases and J lost 11 bases. As DNA, the CDR3 is TGTGCCACCAGTGACCCGGGACTAGCGGAAAAGCAGTTCTTC. Protein: CATSDPGLAEKQFF.

The chain recombines TRBV29-1 with TRBJ2-7; 12 nucleotides align to TRBD1. Germline V gene sequence: CDR1 SQVTM, CDR2 ANQGSEA. Trimming removed 8 bases from V and 7 bases from J; junction bases left unmatched: 12. The CDR3 length is 14 residues. The CDR3 sequence is CSMRGTGGYQEQYF. CDR3 in DNA: TGCAGCATGAGGGGGACAGGGGGCTATCAAGAGCAGTACTTC.

This clonotype has a handful of counts. The V call is TRBV4-2, the J call TRBJ2-3; TRBD1 aligns across 8 bases. This CDR3 has 15 residues. Germline V CDR1 and CDR2: LGHNA, YNFKEQ. The V segment lost 0 bases and the J segment 4 bases; nucleotides outside the gene matches: 3. The CDR3 coding sequence is TGTGCCAGCAGCCAAGATGACAGGGGCGCAGATACGCAGTATTTT. This sequence encodes CASSQDDRGADTQYF.

The rearrangement links TRBV6-2 or TRBV6-3 to TRBJ2-7; D gene unclear. V dropped 7 bases and J dropped 1 base, with 14 bases sitting between them. This CDR3 is built from 14 residues. From germline, CDR1 is MNHEY and CDR2 SVGEGT. The CDR3 sequence is CASNEAERSYEQYF. The CDR3 region has the DNA TGTGCCAGCAACGAGGCGGAAAGATCCTACGAGCAGTACTTC.

This clonotype was counted between two and nine times. This rearrangement joins TRBV24-1 to TRBJ1-4; 7 nucleotides agree with TRBD1. CDR3 length equals 15 residues. Germline lookup yields CDR1 KGHDR and CDR2 SFDVKD. Trimming took 4 bases from V and 6 from J; bases not matched to a gene: 7. CDR3 sequence (DNA): TGTGCCACCAGTGACCCGGGACAGACCCATGAAAAACTGTTTTTT. This codes for CATSDPGQTHEKLFF.

V gene TRBV4-2 combines with J gene TRBJ2-2, with D possibly being TRBD1 or TRBD2 (5 bases each). V shed 3 bases and J shed 3 bases, with 17 bases lying between them. CDR1 is LGHNA and CDR2 is YNFKEQ in the germline V gene. The CDR3 spans 17 residues. In DNA, the CDR3 is TGTGCCAGCAGCCAGTCCGGGGAACTAGGGGACACCGGGGAGCTGTTTTTT. Its translation is CASSQSGELGDTGELFF.

This clonotype came up many times. The chain has TRBV4-1 and TRBJ2-6; D not certain. Trimming cost V 6 bases and J 4 bases, with 16 bases left between them. Germline CDR1 and CDR2: MGHRA and YSYEKL. CDR3 length equals 16 residues. The CDR3 here is CASSPTRQSGANVLTF. In DNA form, the CDR3 reads TGCGCCAGCAGTCCCACGCGACAATCGGGGGCCAACGTCCTGACTTTC.

V gene TRBV7-6 combines with J gene TRBJ1-4; D is possibly TRBD1 (5 bases). V dropped 5 bases and J dropped 0 bases, with 10 bases sitting between them. CDR1 SGHVS and CDR2 FNYEAQ come from the germline V gene. The CDR3 extends over 15 amino acids. CDR3 region: CASSPVGATNEKLFF. As DNA, the CDR3 is TGTGCCAGCAGCCCAGTGGGGGCAACTAATGAAAAACTGTTTTTT.

A remark on this clonotype: At one end, the junction sequence differs from germline, possibly due to a read error. The chain recombines TRBV25-1 with TRBJ2-2, with 9 bases fitting TRBD1. CDR1 is MGHDK, CDR2 SYGVNS, per germline. The CDR3 sequence is 14 residues long. The CDR3 loop reads CATSGTGNTRELFF. The CDR3 DNA reads as TGTGCCACCTCCGGGACAGGGAACACCAGGGAGCTGTTTTTT.

This clonotype showed up just a few times. The rearrangement links TRBV27 to TRBJ2-2, with D possibly being TRBD1 (6 bases). The CDR3 loop spans 17 amino acids. V was clipped by 5 bases and J by 4 bases, with 20 bases between them. CDR1 is MNHEY and CDR2 is SMNVEV in the germline V gene (reference sequence). The CDR3 DNA follows: TGTGCCAGCAGTCCACGGACGGGCGTACAGGGCACCGGGGAGCTGTTTTTT. It codes for CASSPRTGVQGTGELFF.